This T cell receptor (beta chain) was identified during a study of T cell changes during pregnancy in multiple sclerosis. Germline values: CDR1 LNHDA, CDR2 SQIVND (reference sequence). This CDR3 spans 14 amino acids. Unmatched junction bases numbered 6, after V lost 5 bases and J lost 2 bases. Clones were read by immunoSEQ multiplex PCR, and TCRdb kept only the in-frame ones, dropping some. This table holds 25,000 to 35,000 clones, roughly nine tenths found once. V usage is TRBV19 and J usage is TRBJ2-7, with 7 bases matching TRBD1. The sample in question was CD8+ T cells from peripheral blood mononuclear cells, obtained in the second trimester of pregnancy. The clonotype originates from a female donor with multiple sclerosis, enrolled in a pregnancy study. The CDR3 here is CASSFAGTAYEQYF. The CDR3 DNA is TGTGCCAGTAGTTTCGCCGGGACAGCCTACGAGCAGTACTTC.